Below, 2 T cell receptor beta chains from the same sample are listed, as sequenced in a study of T cells in Graves' hyperthyroidism and ophthalmopathy. RNA transcripts yielded amplified TCR beta CDR3 regions. In the first-round RT-PCR of the TCR CDR3, the HTBI primer set was used. TCRdb ran MiXCR on the multiplex PCR reads and lists one entry per CDR3 protein. The data hold 200,000 to 300,000 distinct CDR3 sequences, with approximately 16% observed a single time. Material for sequencing was blood. The receptors shown here come from a woman younger than 30 with Graves' ophthalmopathy.

The chain uses TRBV29-1 and TRBJ2-1, with 13 positions matching TRBD2. J gave up 9 bases and V 6 bases, and 20 bases lay outside the gene matches. The CDR3 length is 18 residues. Germline loops: CDR1 SQVTM, CDR2 ANQGSEA. This chain's CDR3 is CSVSYPGTSGTILAEQFF. CDR3 in DNA: TGCAGCGTCTCCTACCCCGGGACTAGCGGGACTATCTTGGCTGAGCAGTTCTTC.

In this sample, this clonotype turned up many times. The rearrangement joins TRBV11-2 to TRBJ1-2, with D possibly being TRBD1 (6 bases). Trimming took 4 bases from V and 4 from J, leaving 19 bases between them. Germline V gives CDR1 SGHAT, CDR2 FQNNGV. The CDR3 spans 16 residues. Here the CDR3 DNA reads TGTGCCAGCAGCTCGACATCCGGGACAATCACCTATGGCTACACCTTC. Protein product: CASSSTSGTITYGYTF.